Described below is a single T cell receptor beta chain sequence and its context. Its antigen is undetermined. One junction end does not reproduce the germline sequence, and a read error may be involved. This CDR3 spans 14 amino acids. Germline loops: CDR1 MDHEN, CDR2 SYDVKM. This sample was included in a study of early T cells in non-severe SARS-CoV-2 infection. Study background: Sequencing was performed on bulk RNA from unsorted whole blood, leaving chains unpaired.

A single record per CDR3 protein comes from TCRdb applying MiXCR to the 5' RACE reads. The sample includes tens of thousands of distinct CDR3 sequences, approximately 15% seen only once; the top ten take roughly 4.7%. Study-wide findings and caveats: There was a bias toward anti-spike CD8 responses in VDJdb matching, which missed private and CD4 specificities.

The receptor was isolated from an adult who was a healthcare worker with PCR-confirmed SARS-CoV-2 infection or an uninfected control (not recorded which). The sample here was whole blood, taken at baseline. This rearrangement joins TRBV28 to TRBJ2-7; 9 bases are a match to TRBD2. The CDR3 protein is CASRFSGSSYEQYF. The CDR3 DNA is TGTGCCAGCCGTTTTAGCGGGAGCTCCTACGAGCAGTACTTC. The complete variable domain, with remaining parts taken from reference TRBV28 and TRBJ2-7, reads DVKVTQSSRYLVKRTGEKVFLECVQDMDHENMFWYRQDPGLGLRLIYFSYDVKMKEKGDIPEGYSVSREKKERFSLILESASTNQTSMYLCASRFSGSSYEQYFGPGTRLTVT.